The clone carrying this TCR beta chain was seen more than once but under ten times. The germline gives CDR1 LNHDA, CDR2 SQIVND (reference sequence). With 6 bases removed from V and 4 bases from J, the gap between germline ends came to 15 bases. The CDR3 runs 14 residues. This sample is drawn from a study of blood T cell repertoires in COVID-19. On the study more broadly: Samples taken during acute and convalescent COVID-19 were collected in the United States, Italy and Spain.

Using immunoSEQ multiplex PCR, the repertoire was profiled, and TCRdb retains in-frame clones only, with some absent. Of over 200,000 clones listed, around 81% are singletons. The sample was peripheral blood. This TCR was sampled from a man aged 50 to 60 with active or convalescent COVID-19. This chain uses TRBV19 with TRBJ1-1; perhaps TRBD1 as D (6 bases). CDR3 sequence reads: CASSINGQSTEAFF. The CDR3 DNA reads TGTGCCAGTAGCATAAACGGACAGTCCACTGAAGCTTTCTTT.